The 31 T cell receptor beta chains presented below share a single source sample, sequenced in a study of T cells in localized non-small cell lung cancer. The method was immunoSEQ multiplex PCR; TCRdb's version includes in-frame clones alone and lacks a portion of them. This table has roughly 64,000 clones, about four fifths appearing once. Sequenced here: PBMCs, sampled before any cancer treatment. All receptors come from a man between 40 and 69 years old with stage II lung adenocarcinoma.

CDR3: CASRGRGSGNIQQFF. The CDR3 region has the DNA TGCGCCAGCAGGGGGAGGGGTAGCGGGAATATTCAGCAGTTCTTC. J is TRBJ2-1 and V is TRBV10-2; 8 bases line up with TRBD2. This CDR3 comprises 15 residues. J lost 11 bases, V lost 6 bases, and 15 bases had no gene match. Germline V gene data show CDR1 as WSHSY and CDR2 as SAAADI.

The V gene is TRBV15, the J gene TRBJ2-7; perhaps TRBD1 as D (8 bases). The CDR3 extends over 16 amino acids. Trimming stripped 0 bases from V and 2 bases from J, with 14 bases between. Germline values: CDR1 LNHNV, CDR2 YYDKDF (reference sequence). In DNA, the CDR3 is TGTGCCACCAGCAGAGATGGGACAGGACTAGCCTACGAGCAGTACTTC. Its translation is CATSRDGTGLAYEQYF.

V is TRBV11-3 and J is TRBJ2-7, with 7 bases that match TRBD1. V lost 1 base and J lost 6; bases outside the gene matches: 9. The CDR3 length is 15 residues. The germline CDR1 and CDR2 sequences are SGHNT and YENEEA. CDR3 amino acids: CASSLGTGGGSEQYF. CDR3 nucleotide sequence: TGTGCCAGCAGCTTAGGGACAGGTGGGGGCTCCGAGCAGTACTTC.

CDR3 sequence reads: CASSSTSRKLGYTF. CDR3 sequence (DNA): TGTGCCAGCAGTTCCACCTCGAGAAAGCTCGGCTACACCTTC. This rearrangement joins TRBV27 to TRBJ1-2; no firm D call. CDR1 is MNHEY, CDR2 SMNVEV, per germline (reference sequence). V was trimmed by 4 bases and J by 8 bases, leaving 17 bases between them. The CDR3 is made up of 14 amino acids.

The V gene is TRBV2, the J gene TRBJ1-3, with D unclear. Per germline, CDR1 SNHLY and CDR2 FYNNEI. CDR3 length: 12 residues. Trimming took off 6 bases at V and 0 bases at J, with 3 bases between the two ends. CDR3 sequence reads: CASSGSGNTIYF. The CDR3 DNA reads as TGTGCCAGCAGCGGCTCTGGAAACACCATATATTTT.

The gene calls are TRBV11-2 and TRBJ1-1, with D unclear. Trimming removed 4 bases from V and 0 bases from J, with 6 bases in between. Germline values: CDR1 SGHAT, CDR2 FQNNGV. The CDR3 covers 13 residues. The CDR3 sequence: CASSSGMNTEAFF. The CDR3 DNA reads as TGTGCCAGCAGCTCGGGGATGAACACTGAAGCTTTCTTT.

This clone was observed once. The chain combines TRBV5-5 with TRBJ2-5; D remains unclear. V lost 4 bases and J 5 bases, leaving 15 bases between the germline ends. The germline V gene encodes CDR1 SGHKS and CDR2 YYEKEE (reference sequence). The CDR3 covers 14 residues. CDR3 loop: CASSPAPSGETQYF. The CDR3, as DNA: TGTGCCAGCAGCCCGGCCCCTTCCGGGGAGACCCAGTACTTC.

The V gene is TRBV9, the J gene TRBJ2-7, with 11 bases aligning to TRBD1. Per the germline V gene, CDR1 is SGDLS and CDR2 is YYNGEE. CDR3 length: 18 amino acids. The junction had 12 bases not matched to a gene; V was cut back by 4 bases and J by 0 bases. Here the CDR3 DNA reads TGTGCCAGCAGCAGAGGACAGGGGGCCCTTCCATTCTCCTACGAGCAGTACTTC. Amino acid sequence: CASSRGQGALPFSYEQYF.

This rearrangement joins TRBV29-1 to TRBJ2-1, with 7 bases identical to TRBD2. The CDR3 covers 14 residues. The V gene end was trimmed by 4 bases and the J gene end by 2 bases; junction bases not matched to a gene: 5. CDR1 is SQVTM and CDR2 is ANQGSEA in the germline V gene. The CDR3 region has the DNA TGCAGCGTTGCCTCTCTAGCGGCCTACAATGAGCAGTTCTTC. It is translated as CSVASLAAYNEQFF.

With respect to this clone: One end of the junction does not line up with germline, which may come from a read error. This chain connects TRBV7-3 to TRBJ2-2; possibly TRBD1 or TRBD2 for D (5 bases each). CDR3 length: 14 residues. Germline-derived CDR1 and CDR2 are SGHTA and FQGTGA. The CDR3 nucleotides read TGTGCCAGCAGCCCAGGGACGAACGCCGGGGAGCTGTTTTTT. This sequence encodes CASSPGTNAGELFF.

The CDR3 loop is CAFAEGLRETQYF. CDR3 coding DNA: TGTGCCTTCGCGGAGGGCCTCAGAGAGACCCAGTACTTC. The chain has TRBV30 and TRBJ2-5; D might be TRBD2 (6 bases). The CDR3 has 13 amino acids. Germline CDR1 reads GTSNPN; CDR2 reads SVGIG (reference sequence). Trimming cost V 7 bases and J 4 bases, with 16 bases left between them.

This chain joins TRBV11-2 and TRBJ2-7; 8 bases are a match to TRBD2. CDR1 and CDR2 from the germline V gene are SGHAT and FQNNGV. This CDR3 has 15 residues. With 0 bases clipped from V and 2 bases from J, the junction kept 3 bases outside the gene matches. The CDR3 region is CASSLDLAGPYEQYF. In DNA, the CDR3 is TGTGCCAGCAGCTTAGATCTAGCGGGCCCCTACGAGCAGTACTTC.

The sample holds one count of this clone. J is TRBJ2-7 and V is TRBV29-1, with 10 bases fitting TRBD1. The germline V gene has CDR1 SQVTM and CDR2 ANQGSEA. The CDR3 sequence is 13 residues long. Trimming took 6 bases from V and 7 from J; bases not matched to a gene: 9. The CDR3 DNA is TGCAGCGTGAAGCCGGGACAGGGGCTAGAGCAGTACTTC. Residues: CSVKPGQGLEQYF.

This sequence joins TRBV30 and TRBJ2-3; 9 bases match TRBD2. The V gene's germline CDR1 is GTSNPN and CDR2 SVGIG (reference sequence). Losses at the gene ends were 2 bases for V and 6 bases for J; bases not matched to a gene: 9. This CDR3 region has 15 residues. This CDR3 is CAWSRGGRAGDTQYF. Here the CDR3 DNA reads TGTGCCTGGAGTCGGGGCGGGAGGGCAGGCGATACGCAGTATTTT.

This chain connects TRBV7-2 to TRBJ2-5; no definite D call. The V end lost 2 bases, the J end lost 2 bases, and 6 bases lay between the germline ends. Per germline, CDR1 SGHTA and CDR2 FQGNSA. The CDR3 covers 13 residues. CDR3 DNA sequence: TGTGCCAGCAGCTTATTTCCACAAGAGACCCAGTACTTC. This translates into CASSLFPQETQYF.

The chain carries TRBV29-1 and TRBJ1-2; D is perhaps TRBD1 (6 bases). The V end lost 4 bases, the J end lost 8 bases, and 23 bases lay between the germline ends. The CDR3 loop spans 15 amino acids. Looked up from germline, CDR1 is SQVTM and CDR2 is ANQGSEA. CDR3: CSVVGALPDSLGYTF. DNA for the CDR3: TGCAGCGTTGTTGGGGCACTCCCGGACAGCTTAGGCTACACCTTC. Filled out from reference TRBV29-1 and TRBJ1-2, the complete variable domain reads SAVISQKPSRDICQRGTSLTIQCQVDSQVTMMFWYRQQPGQSLTLIATANQGSEATYESGFVIDKFPISRPNLTFSTLTVSNMSPEDSSIYLCSVVGALPDSLGYTFGSGTRLTVV.

This clone turned up a few times. CDR3 sequence (DNA): TGTGCCAGTAGTCAGACTAGCGGGCCACAAGAGACCCAGTACTTC. It specifies CASSQTSGPQETQYF. The chain uses TRBV19 and TRBJ2-5; TRBD2 aligns across 10 bases. This CDR3 spans 15 amino acids. Germline V gives CDR1 LNHDA, CDR2 SQIVND (reference sequence). Losses at the gene ends were 5 bases for V and 2 bases for J; bases not matched to a gene: 5.

The rearrangement links TRBV5-4 to TRBJ2-7; possible D gene TRBD2, 6 bases. Germline values: CDR1 SGHNT, CDR2 YYREEE (reference sequence). V was trimmed by 1 base and J by 1 base, leaving 12 bases between them. The CDR3 contains 15 residues. The CDR3 loop reads CASSLPGALSYEQYF. The CDR3 nucleotides read TGTGCCAGCAGCTTGCCGGGAGCGTTATCCTACGAGCAGTACTTC.

The genes are TRBV4-2 and TRBJ1-2, with D unresolved. The CDR3 sequence is 12 residues long. Germline loops: CDR1 LGHNA, CDR2 YNFKEQ. V shed 2 bases and J shed 8 bases, with 9 bases lying between them. DNA for the CDR3: TGTGCCAGCAGCCAACGTCCGGGGGGCTACACCTTC. Translated: CASSQRPGGYTF.

The DNA for the CDR3 is TGTGCCAGCAGCTTAGGAGACAGCCGGGGGGAAAAACTGTTTTTT. Protein sequence: CASSLGDSRGEKLFF. The chain links TRBV5-4 to TRBJ1-4; TRBD1 is a possible D gene (5 bases). The V end was cut by 2 bases, the J end by 8 bases, with 16 bases between. The CDR3 spans 15 residues. Germline-derived CDR1 and CDR2 are SGHNT and YYREEE (reference sequence).

The chain employs TRBV29-1 and TRBJ2-7; D unresolved. CDR1 and CDR2 from the germline V gene are SQVTM and ANQGSEA. Deletions cut 6 bases from V and 0 bases from J, with 18 bases between. The CDR3 has 15 residues. CDR3 sequence (DNA): TGCAGCGTCTTTACTACTGAGAGGAGCTCCTACGAGCAGTACTTC. Translated: CSVFTTERSSYEQYF.

This chain connects TRBV19 to TRBJ1-3; D not resolved. This CDR3 spans 14 amino acids. V lost 5 bases to trimming and J lost 0 bases, with 8 bases between them. Germline V gene data show CDR1 as LNHDA and CDR2 as SQIVND (reference sequence). The CDR3: CASSGLNSGNTIYF. Written as DNA, the CDR3 is TGTGCCAGTAGTGGGCTCAACTCTGGAAACACCATATATTTT. The complete variable domain, with remaining parts taken from reference TRBV19 and TRBJ1-3, reads DGGITQSPKYLFRKEGQNVTLSCEQNLNHDAMYWYRQDPGQGLRLIYYSQIVNDFQKGDIAEGYSVSREKKESFPLTVTSAQKNPTAFYLCASSGLNSGNTIYFGEGSWLTVV.

The chain recombines TRBV9 with TRBJ2-1; TRBD2 aligns across 9 bases. The CDR3 totals 15 residues. The J segment lost 7 bases and the V segment lost 1 base, leaving 6 bases of the junction unmatched. In germline, CDR1 is SGDLS, CDR2 YYNGEE. CDR3 coding DNA: TGTGCCAGCAGCGTATCCCTAGCGGGGCGGAATGAGCAGTTCTTC. Amino acid sequence: CASSVSLAGRNEQFF.

The chain links TRBV29-1 to TRBJ2-7; D perhaps matches TRBD2 (5 bases). CDR1 and CDR2 (germline): SQVTM, ANQGSEA. This CDR3 region has 12 residues. Trimming took 6 bases from V and 0 from J, leaving 9 bases between them. DNA of the CDR3: TGCAGCGTCCCGGGGTCCTCCTACGAGCAGTACTTC. It yields the protein CSVPGSSYEQYF.

J is TRBJ2-5 and V is TRBV9; D gene ambiguous. From germline, CDR1 is SGDLS and CDR2 YYNGEE. This CDR3 region has 15 residues. Trimming cost V 0 bases and J 0 bases, with 9 bases left between them. The CDR3 DNA is TGTGCCAGCAGCGTAGTGCACAGCGACCAAGAGACCCAGTACTTC. It encodes CASSVVHSDQETQYF.

As regards this clone: The sample carries other DNA sequences with the same CDR3. The chain is built from TRBV7-2 and TRBJ2-2; D gene unclear. Germline values: CDR1 SGHTA, CDR2 FQGNSA. V lost 5 bases and J 7 bases, leaving 8 bases between the germline ends. This CDR3 comprises 12 residues. The CDR3 loop reads CASSPRGGELFF. DNA of the CDR3: TGTGCCAGCAGCCCCCGAGGCGGGGAGCTGTTTTTT.

The V call is TRBV19, the J call TRBJ1-6; D perhaps matches TRBD1 (5 bases). CDR1 and CDR2 (germline): LNHDA, SQIVND (reference sequence). This CDR3 comprises 13 residues. The germline V and J ends were trimmed by 0 bases and 8 bases, with 5 bases remaining between them. The CDR3 protein is CASSIDRDSPLHF. In DNA form, the CDR3 reads TGTGCCAGTAGTATAGACAGGGATTCACCCCTCCACTTT.

V and J are TRBV11-2 and TRBJ1-2; 9 nucleotides align to TRBD1. Unmatched junction bases numbered 5, after V lost 4 bases and J lost 5 bases. CDR1 SGHAT and CDR2 FQNNGV come from the germline V gene. CDR3 length equals 14 residues. The CDR3 DNA reads TGTGCCAGCAGCTCCGGGACAGGGCTATATGGCTACACCTTC. It is translated as CASSSGTGLYGYTF.

This clone was recorded once. The chain couples TRBV7-3 to TRBJ2-3, with 11 bases matching TRBD2. This CDR3 contains 19 residues. The germline gives CDR1 SGHTA, CDR2 FQGTGA. The V segment lost 0 bases and the J segment 2 bases; nucleotides outside the gene matches: 10. CDR3 region: CASSLTGLAGGAHTDTQYF. CDR3 in DNA: TGTGCCAGCAGCTTAACAGGTCTAGCGGGAGGCGCGCACACAGATACGCAGTATTTT.

The rearrangement joins TRBV10-3 to TRBJ2-2, with a tentative D call TRBD1 (5 bases). Germline V gene sequence: CDR1 ENHRY, CDR2 SYGVKD. With 2 bases removed from V and 4 bases from J, the gap between germline ends came to 14 bases. This CDR3 has 16 amino acids. CDR3 amino acids: CAISERISTGTGELFF. The CDR3 region has the DNA TGTGCCATCAGTGAGAGAATCTCTACAGGCACCGGGGAGCTGTTTTTT.

This clone appeared many times. This chain links TRBV20-1 with TRBJ2-1, with D perhaps being TRBD1 or TRBD2 (5 bases each). Germline loops: CDR1 DFQATT, CDR2 SNEGSKA (reference sequence). This CDR3 is built from 11 residues. V lost 5 bases and J 5 bases, leaving 7 bases between the germline ends. The CDR3: CSAGTHNEQFF. The CDR3 bases are TGCAGTGCTGGGACCCACAATGAGCAGTTCTTC.